Given below is one T cell receptor beta chain in context. Its antigen is still unknown. This sample stems from a study of cytomegalovirus exposure and HLA in healthy donors. Points from the study as a whole: Overall, some 160 TCR beta chains were annotated as cytomegalovirus-associated. Common viral pathogens seemed to be connected with several of the most significant clusters, according to a later analysis.

The germline V gene encodes CDR1 MNHEY and CDR2 SMNVEV (reference sequence). The CDR3 has 16 residues. V was clipped by 5 bases and J by 2 bases; unmatched bases: 3. PCR involved 60 Vbeta and 13 Jbeta primers. Assay used: immunoSEQ multiplex PCR; TCRdb lists only in-frame clones, some missing. The repertoire holds approximately 170,000 clones, roughly four fifths seen once, with 3.5% to 5% in the top ten. Input material: PBMCs. The rearrangement links TRBV27 to TRBJ2-1; 13 bases agree with TRBD2. The receptor was isolated from a man aged 50 to 59 in good health and CMV-seropositive. In nucleotides, the CDR3 is TGTGCCAGCAGTACAGGGACTAGCGGGACCTACAATGAGCAGTTCTTC. Translation gives CASSTGTSGTYNEQFF.